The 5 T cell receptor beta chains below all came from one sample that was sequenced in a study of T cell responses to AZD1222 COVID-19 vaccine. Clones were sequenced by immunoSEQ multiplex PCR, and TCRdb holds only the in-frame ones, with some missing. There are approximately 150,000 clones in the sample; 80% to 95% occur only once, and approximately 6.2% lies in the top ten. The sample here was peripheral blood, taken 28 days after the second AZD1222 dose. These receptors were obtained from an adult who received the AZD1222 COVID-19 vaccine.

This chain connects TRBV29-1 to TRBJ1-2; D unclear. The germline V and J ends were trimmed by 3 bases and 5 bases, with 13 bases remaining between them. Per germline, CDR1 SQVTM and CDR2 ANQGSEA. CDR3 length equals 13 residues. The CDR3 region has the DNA TGCAGCGTTGACCCGAGAGGATATTATGGCTACACCTTC. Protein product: CSVDPRGYYGYTF.

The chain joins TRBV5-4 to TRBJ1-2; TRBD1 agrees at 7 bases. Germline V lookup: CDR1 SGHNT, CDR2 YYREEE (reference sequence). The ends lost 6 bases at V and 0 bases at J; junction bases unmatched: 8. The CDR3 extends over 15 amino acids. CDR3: CASTRSGTANYGYTF. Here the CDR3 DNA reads TGTGCCAGCACCCGATCTGGGACAGCTAACTATGGCTACACCTTC.

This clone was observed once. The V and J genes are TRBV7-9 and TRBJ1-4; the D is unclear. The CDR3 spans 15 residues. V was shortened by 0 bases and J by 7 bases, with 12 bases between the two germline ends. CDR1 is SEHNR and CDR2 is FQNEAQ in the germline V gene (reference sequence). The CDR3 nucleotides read TGTGCCAGCAGCTTAGCTGGGCAGGAAAGTGAAAAACTGTTTTTT. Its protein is CASSLAGQESEKLFF.

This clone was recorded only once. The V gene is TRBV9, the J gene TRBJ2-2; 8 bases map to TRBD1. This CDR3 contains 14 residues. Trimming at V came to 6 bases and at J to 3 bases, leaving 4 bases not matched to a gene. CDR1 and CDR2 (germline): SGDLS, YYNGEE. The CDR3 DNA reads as TGTGCCAGCAACAGGGGGGTGGACACCGGGGAGCTGTTTTTT. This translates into CASNRGVDTGELFF.

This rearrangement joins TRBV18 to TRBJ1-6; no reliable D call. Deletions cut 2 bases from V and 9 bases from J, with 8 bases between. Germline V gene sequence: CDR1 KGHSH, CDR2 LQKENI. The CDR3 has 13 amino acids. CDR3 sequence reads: CASSPGDFSPLHF. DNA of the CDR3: TGTGCCAGCTCACCAGGGGATTTTTCACCCCTCCACTTT.